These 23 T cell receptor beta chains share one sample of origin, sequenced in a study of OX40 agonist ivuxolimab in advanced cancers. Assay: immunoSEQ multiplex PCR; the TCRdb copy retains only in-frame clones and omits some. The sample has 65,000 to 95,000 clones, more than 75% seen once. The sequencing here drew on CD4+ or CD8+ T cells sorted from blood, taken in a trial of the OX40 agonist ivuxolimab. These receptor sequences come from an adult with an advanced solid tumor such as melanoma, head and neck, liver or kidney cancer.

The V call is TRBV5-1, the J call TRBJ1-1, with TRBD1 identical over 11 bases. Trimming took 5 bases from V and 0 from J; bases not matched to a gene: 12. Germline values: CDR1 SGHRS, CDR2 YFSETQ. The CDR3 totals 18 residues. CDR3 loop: CASSREDRGLGMNTEAFF. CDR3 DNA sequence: TGCGCCAGCAGTAGGGAGGACAGGGGGCTGGGGATGAACACTGAAGCTTTCTTT.

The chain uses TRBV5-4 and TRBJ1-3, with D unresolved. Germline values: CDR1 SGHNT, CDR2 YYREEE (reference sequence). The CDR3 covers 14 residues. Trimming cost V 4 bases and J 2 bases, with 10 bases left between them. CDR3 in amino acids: CASSAVGPGNTIYF. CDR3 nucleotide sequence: TGTGCCAGCAGCGCCGTCGGGCCTGGAAACACCATATATTTT.

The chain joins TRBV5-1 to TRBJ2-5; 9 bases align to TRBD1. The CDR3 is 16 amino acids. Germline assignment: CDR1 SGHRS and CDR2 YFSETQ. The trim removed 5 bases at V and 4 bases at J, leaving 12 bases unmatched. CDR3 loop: CASRRTGEGRGETQYF. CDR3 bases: TGCGCCAGCAGACGGACAGGGGAAGGGCGAGGAGAGACCCAGTACTTC. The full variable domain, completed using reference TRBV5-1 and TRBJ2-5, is KAGVTQTPRYLIKTRGQQVTLSCSPISGHRSVSWYQQTPGQGLQFLFEYFSETQRNKGNFPGRFSGRQFSNSRSEMNVSTLELGDSALYLCASRRTGEGRGETQYFGPGTRLLVL.

The CDR3 coding sequence is TGTGCCAGCAGCTTGGGACGGCAAGAGACCCAGTACTTC. Residues: CASSLGRQETQYF. The chain carries TRBV7-3 and TRBJ2-5; D may match TRBD1 or TRBD2 (5 bases each). This CDR3 spans 13 amino acids. Germline CDR1 reads SGHTA; CDR2 reads FQGTGA. V shed 3 bases and J shed 2 bases, with 7 bases lying between them.

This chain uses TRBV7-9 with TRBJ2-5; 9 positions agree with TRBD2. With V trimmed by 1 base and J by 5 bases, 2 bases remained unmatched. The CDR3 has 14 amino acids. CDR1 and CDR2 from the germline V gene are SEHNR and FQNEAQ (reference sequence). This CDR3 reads CASSLVLAGETQYF. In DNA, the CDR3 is TGTGCCAGCAGCTTAGTCCTAGCGGGGGAGACCCAGTACTTC. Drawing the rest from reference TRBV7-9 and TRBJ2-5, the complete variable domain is DTGVSQNPRHKITKRGQNVTFRCDPISEHNRLYWYRQTLGQGPEFLTYFQNEAQLEKSRLLSDRFSAERPKGSFSTLEIQRTEQGDSAMYLCASSLVLAGETQYFGPGTRLLVL.

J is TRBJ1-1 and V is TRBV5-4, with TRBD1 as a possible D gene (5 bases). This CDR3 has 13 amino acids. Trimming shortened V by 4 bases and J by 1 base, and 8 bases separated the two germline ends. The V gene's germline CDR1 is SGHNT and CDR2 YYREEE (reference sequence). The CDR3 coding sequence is TGTGCCAGCAGCATGGGGGAGAACACTGAAGCTTTCTTT. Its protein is CASSMGENTEAFF.

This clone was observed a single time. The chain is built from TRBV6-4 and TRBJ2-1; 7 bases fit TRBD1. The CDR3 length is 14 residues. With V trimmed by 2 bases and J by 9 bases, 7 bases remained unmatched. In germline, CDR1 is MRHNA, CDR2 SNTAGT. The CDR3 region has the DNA TGTGCCAGCAGTGACGACGAAGGGGGCAGTGAGCAGTTCTTC. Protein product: CASSDDEGGSEQFF.

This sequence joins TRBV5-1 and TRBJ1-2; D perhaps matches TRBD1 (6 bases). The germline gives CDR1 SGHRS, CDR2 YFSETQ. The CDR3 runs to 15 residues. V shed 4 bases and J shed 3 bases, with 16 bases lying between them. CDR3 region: CASSLETGIYYGYTF. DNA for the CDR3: TGCGCCAGCAGCCTAGAAACAGGGATTTACTATGGCTACACCTTC.

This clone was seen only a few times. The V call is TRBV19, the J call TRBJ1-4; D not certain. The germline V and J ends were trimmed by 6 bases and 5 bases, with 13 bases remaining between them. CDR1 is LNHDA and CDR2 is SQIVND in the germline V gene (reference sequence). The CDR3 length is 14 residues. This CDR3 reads CASSRRKTNEKLFF. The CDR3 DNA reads TGTGCCAGTAGCCGACGAAAAACGAATGAAAAACTGTTTTTT. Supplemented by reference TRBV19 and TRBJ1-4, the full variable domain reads DGGITQSPKYLFRKEGQNVTLSCEQNLNHDAMYWYRQDPGQGLRLIYYSQIVNDFQKGDIAEGYSVSREKKESFPLTVTSAQKNPTAFYLCASSRRKTNEKLFFGSGTQLSVL.

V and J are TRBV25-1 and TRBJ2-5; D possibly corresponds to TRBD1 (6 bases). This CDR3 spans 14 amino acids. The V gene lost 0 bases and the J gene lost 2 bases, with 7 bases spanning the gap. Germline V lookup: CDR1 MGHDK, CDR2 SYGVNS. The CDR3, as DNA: TGTGCCAGCAGTGAATATAGGGGGCAAGAGACCCAGTACTTC. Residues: CASSEYRGQETQYF.

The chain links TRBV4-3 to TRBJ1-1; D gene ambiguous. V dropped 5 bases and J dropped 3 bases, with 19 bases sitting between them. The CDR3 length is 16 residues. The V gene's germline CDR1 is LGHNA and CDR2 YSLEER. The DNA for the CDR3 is TGCGCCAGCAGCATAAGCCCCAGGATGGCAGACACTGAAGCTTTCTTT. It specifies CASSISPRMADTEAFF.

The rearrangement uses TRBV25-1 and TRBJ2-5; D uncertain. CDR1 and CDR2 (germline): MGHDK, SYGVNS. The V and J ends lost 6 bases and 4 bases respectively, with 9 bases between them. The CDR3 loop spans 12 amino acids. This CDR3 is CASSPFLETQYF. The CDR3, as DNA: TGTGCCAGCAGCCCGTTTTTAGAGACCCAGTACTTC.

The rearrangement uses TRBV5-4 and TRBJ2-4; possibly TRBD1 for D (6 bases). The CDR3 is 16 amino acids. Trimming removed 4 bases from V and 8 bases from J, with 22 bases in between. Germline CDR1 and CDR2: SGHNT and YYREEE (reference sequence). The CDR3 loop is CASSKTTFTGLDIQYF. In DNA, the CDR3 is TGTGCCAGCAGCAAAACCACTTTCACAGGGTTGGACATTCAGTACTTC.

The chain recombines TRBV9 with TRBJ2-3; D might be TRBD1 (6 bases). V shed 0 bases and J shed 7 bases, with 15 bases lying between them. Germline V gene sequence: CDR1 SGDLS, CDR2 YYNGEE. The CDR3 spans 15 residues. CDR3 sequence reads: CASSVDGRGGNTQYF. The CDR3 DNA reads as TGTGCCAGCAGCGTAGACGGCAGGGGTGGGAATACGCAGTATTTT.

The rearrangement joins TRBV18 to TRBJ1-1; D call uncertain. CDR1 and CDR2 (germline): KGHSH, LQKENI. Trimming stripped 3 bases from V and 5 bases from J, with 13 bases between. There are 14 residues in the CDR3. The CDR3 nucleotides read TGTGCCAGCTCACCCCTAGGGAGGGTGACTGAAGCTTTCTTT. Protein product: CASSPLGRVTEAFF.

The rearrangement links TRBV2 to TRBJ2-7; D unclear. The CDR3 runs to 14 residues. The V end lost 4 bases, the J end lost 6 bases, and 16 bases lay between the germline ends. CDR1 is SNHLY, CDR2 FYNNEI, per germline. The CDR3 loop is CASSADTSASEQYF. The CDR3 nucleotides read TGTGCCAGCAGTGCCGATACGAGCGCCTCCGAGCAGTACTTC.

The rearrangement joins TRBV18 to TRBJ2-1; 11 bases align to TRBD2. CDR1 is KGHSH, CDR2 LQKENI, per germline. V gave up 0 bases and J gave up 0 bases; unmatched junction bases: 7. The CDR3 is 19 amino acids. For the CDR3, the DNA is TGTGCCAGCTCACCACCGACTAGCGGGGCCCTGAGCTCCTACAATGAGCAGTTCTTC. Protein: CASSPPTSGALSSYNEQFF.

CDR3 protein: CASSRTGGLNTGELFF. Written as DNA, the CDR3 is TGTGCCAGCAGCCGGACAGGGGGACTGAACACCGGGGAGCTGTTTTTT. The rearrangement links TRBV5-6 to TRBJ2-2; TRBD1 agrees at 10 bases. After removal of 4 bases from V and 1 base from J, the junction contained 4 bases not matched to a gene. This CDR3 is built from 16 residues. Germline CDR1 and CDR2: SGHDT and YYEEEE.

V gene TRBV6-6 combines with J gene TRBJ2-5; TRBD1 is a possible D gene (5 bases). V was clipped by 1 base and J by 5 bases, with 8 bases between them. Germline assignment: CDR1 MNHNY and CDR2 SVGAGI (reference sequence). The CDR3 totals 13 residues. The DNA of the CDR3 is TGTGCCAGCAGTTACTGGGCAGGGGAGACCCAGTACTTC. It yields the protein CASSYWAGETQYF.

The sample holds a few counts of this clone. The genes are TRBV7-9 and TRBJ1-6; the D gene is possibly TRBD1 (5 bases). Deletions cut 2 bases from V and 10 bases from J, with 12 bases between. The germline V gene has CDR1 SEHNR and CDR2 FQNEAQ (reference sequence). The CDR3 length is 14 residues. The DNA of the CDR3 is TGTGCCAGCAGCTTAACGGGGCGCGGGTCACCCCTCCACTTT. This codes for CASSLTGRGSPLHF.

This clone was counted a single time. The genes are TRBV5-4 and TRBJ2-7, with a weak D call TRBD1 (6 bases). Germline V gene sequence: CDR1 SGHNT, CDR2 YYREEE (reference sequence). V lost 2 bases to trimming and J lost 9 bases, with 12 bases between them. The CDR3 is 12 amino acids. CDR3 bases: TGTGCCAGCAGCTTCTCCCAGGGGACGCAGTACTTC. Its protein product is CASSFSQGTQYF. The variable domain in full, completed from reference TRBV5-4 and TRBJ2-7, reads ETGVTQSPTHLIKTRGQQVTLRCSSQSGHNTVSWYQQALGQGPQFIFQYYREEENGRGNFPPRFSGLQFPNYSSELNVNALELDDSALYLCASSFSQGTQYFGPGTRLTVT.

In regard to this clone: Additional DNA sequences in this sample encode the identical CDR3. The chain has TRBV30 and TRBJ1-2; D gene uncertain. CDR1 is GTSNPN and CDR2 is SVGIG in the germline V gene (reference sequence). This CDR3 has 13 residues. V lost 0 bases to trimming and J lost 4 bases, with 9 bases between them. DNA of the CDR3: TGTGCCTGGAGTGTAAAGGGAAGCTATGGCTACACCTTC. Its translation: CAWSVKGSYGYTF. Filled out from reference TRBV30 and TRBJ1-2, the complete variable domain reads SQTIHQWPATLVQPVGSPLSLECTVEGTSNPNLYWYRQAAGRGLQLLFYSVGIGQISSEVPQNLSASRPQDRQFILSSKKLLLSDSGFYLCAWSVKGSYGYTFGSGTRLTVV.

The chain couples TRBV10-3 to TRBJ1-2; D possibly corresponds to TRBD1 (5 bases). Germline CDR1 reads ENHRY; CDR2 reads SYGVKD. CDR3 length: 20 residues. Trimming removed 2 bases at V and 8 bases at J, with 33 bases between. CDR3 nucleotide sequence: TGTGCCATCAGTGAGACACCAGTTGTGTTATGGGCCGGGCAGGGCGGAGGCTACACCTTC. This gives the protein CAISETPVVLWAGQGGGYTF.